Each of the 12 T cell receptor beta chains below was sequenced from the same sample in a study of control samples from healthy donors and cancer patients. Profiling relied on immunoSEQ multiplex PCR, and the TCRdb table lists in-frame clones only, not all of them. The sample includes around 100,000 clones, about nine tenths of them seen just once. The sample comprised blood. The receptors originated from a human donor in good health. The donor label of this sample is uncertain.

This clone was detected once. CDR3 nucleotide sequence: TGTGCCAGCTCACTAGGGGGAACTCACTATGGCTACACCTTC. Amino acids: CASSLGGTHYGYTF. J is TRBJ1-2 and V is TRBV18, with D tentatively TRBD1 (6 bases). The CDR3 covers 14 residues. Trimming removed 4 bases from V and 3 bases from J, with 12 bases in between. Germline-derived CDR1 and CDR2 are KGHSH and LQKENI.

The chain couples TRBV5-1 to TRBJ1-5; tentatively, D is TRBD1 (5 bases). The germline gives CDR1 SGHRS, CDR2 YFSETQ. This CDR3 has 15 amino acids. V lost 4 bases to trimming and J lost 4 bases, with 15 bases between them. CDR3 DNA sequence: TGCGCCAGCAGCACCGATGGGGCTTTGAATCAGCCCCAGCATTTT. This translates into CASSTDGALNQPQHF.

The sample holds a few counts of this clone. The gene calls are TRBV19 and TRBJ2-1; 10 bases agree with TRBD1. The CDR3 runs to 15 residues. From germline, CDR1 is LNHDA and CDR2 SQIVND (reference sequence). After removal of 3 bases from V and 5 bases from J, the junction contained 4 bases not matched to a gene. Here the CDR3 DNA reads TGTGCCAGTAGTATCCGGACAGGGGGGAACAATGAGCAGTTCTTC. Translated: CASSIRTGGNNEQFF.

The gene calls are TRBV6-6 and TRBJ1-3; D call uncertain. CDR1 MNHNY and CDR2 SVGAGI come from the germline V gene (reference sequence). The CDR3 consists of 16 residues. Trimming removed 1 base at V and 3 bases at J, with 13 bases between. The CDR3 protein is CASSYYGVLLGNTIYF. The CDR3 DNA reads as TGTGCCAGCAGTTACTATGGGGTCCTACTTGGAAACACCATATATTTT.

This clone was counted a single time. The chain carries TRBV3-1 (or the pseudogene TRBV3-2) and TRBJ2-3; perhaps TRBD2 as D (7 bases). V shed 3 bases and J shed 2 bases, with 15 bases lying between them. Germline values: CDR1 LGHDT, CDR2 YNNKEL (reference sequence). The CDR3 spans 16 residues. Here the CDR3 DNA reads TGTGCCAGCAGCCAGGGGCAGGGGACTAACACAGATACGCAGTATTTT. Protein sequence: CASSQGQGTNTDTQYF.

The chain is built from TRBV10-3 and TRBJ2-1; D gene uncertain. V lost 3 bases and J 7 bases, leaving 10 bases between the germline ends. CDR1 is ENHRY, CDR2 SYGVKD, per germline. There are 13 residues in the CDR3. The CDR3 region has the DNA TGTGCCATCAGTGATAGGGCCGAGAATGAGCAGTTCTTC. Protein product: CAISDRAENEQFF.

This clone has just a few counts. V is TRBV5-1 and J is TRBJ1-2; 9 bases map to TRBD1. The CDR3 runs to 14 residues. Germline V gives CDR1 SGHRS, CDR2 YFSETQ. The V segment lost 0 bases and the J segment 5 bases; nucleotides outside the gene matches: 2. The CDR3 nucleotides read TGCGCCAGCAGCTTGGGGGACAGGGAATATGGCTACACCTTC. Protein sequence: CASSLGDREYGYTF.

A few counts support this clone. The chain carries TRBV18 and TRBJ2-6, with 8 bases lining up with TRBD1. V gave up 3 bases and J gave up 2 bases; unmatched junction bases: 3. The CDR3 is 16 residues long. The germline CDR1 and CDR2 sequences are KGHSH and LQKENI. The CDR3 nucleotides are TGTGCCAGCTCACCGGACAGGGTAACTGGGGCCAACGTCCTGACTTTC. Translating gives CASSPDRVTGANVLTF.

This sequence joins TRBV24-1 and TRBJ2-3; no reliable D call. This CDR3 is built from 15 residues. Per the germline V gene, CDR1 is KGHDR and CDR2 is SFDVKD. Deletions cut 0 bases from V and 2 bases from J, with 8 bases between. The CDR3 spells CATSDLLDNTDTQYF. The DNA for the CDR3 is TGTGCCACCAGTGATTTGCTTGACAACACAGATACGCAGTATTTT.

This CDR3 reads CASSLVNRYQETQYF. The CDR3 coding sequence is TGTGCCAGCAGCTTAGTTAACAGATATCAAGAGACCCAGTACTTC. The rearrangement uses TRBV7-9 and TRBJ2-5; D is unclear. CDR3 size: 15 residues. CDR1 is SEHNR, CDR2 FQNEAQ, per germline (reference sequence). V was shortened by 1 base and J by 2 bases, with 11 bases between the two germline ends.

This rearrangement joins TRBV15 to TRBJ2-1, with TRBD2 matching 12 bases. The germline V gene encodes CDR1 LNHNV and CDR2 YYDKDF (reference sequence). The V segment lost 4 bases and the J segment 9 bases; nucleotides outside the gene matches: 10. There are 16 residues in the CDR3. The CDR3, as DNA: TGTGCCACCAGCAAAGGGCCTAGCGGGGGGGCAAGTGAGCAGTTCTTC. Translated: CATSKGPSGGASEQFF.

This chain links TRBV6-5 with TRBJ1-1, with 7 bases fitting TRBD1. The CDR3 runs 13 residues. Germline V gene data show CDR1 as MNHEY and CDR2 as SVGAGI. V was clipped by 0 bases and J by 12 bases; unmatched bases: 7. CDR3 region: CASSYSAGGGTFF. In DNA, the CDR3 is TGTGCCAGCAGTTACTCCGCAGGGGGAGGAACTTTCTTT.